Listed here is a single TCR beta chain. Clinical history as reported by participants underpinned cohort assignment. Recovered Cohort 3 donors showed two negative PCRs, clearance, or symptom resolution. The germline CDR1 and CDR2 sequences are MNHEY and SVGEGT. CDR3 length equals 14 residues. Trimming stripped 6 bases from V and 2 bases from J, with 13 bases between. Measured with immunoSEQ multiplex PCR; TCRdb has only the in-frame clones, and not every one. The repertoire holds around 160,000 clones, with roughly 87% as singletons. This sample was included in a study of blood T cell repertoires in COVID-19. The overall study: In each case, the material was cDNA or gDNA derived from T cells, B-cell-depleted T cells, or PBMCs.

The gene calls are TRBV6-2 or TRBV6-3 and TRBJ2-5, with D perhaps TRBD1 (6 bases). The source is a man aged 45 to 65 who had recovered from COVID-19. The sequenced sample consisted of PBMCs or T cells enriched from blood (not recorded which). CDR3 coding DNA: TGTGCCAGCAGACCTTCCGGGACACAAGAGACCCAGTACTTC. As protein: CASRPSGTQETQYF.